The present T cell receptor (beta chain) was sequenced within a study of blood T cell repertoires in COVID-19. Background on the study: The samples span acute and convalescent COVID-19 from the United States, Italy and Spain. T cells, B-cell-depleted T cells, or PBMCs supplied cDNA or gDNA.

The junction had 4 bases not matched to a gene; V was cut back by 3 bases and J by 2 bases. This CDR3 contains 15 residues. Per germline, CDR1 SGHRS and CDR2 YFSETQ. In the source study's methods: Scientists estimated how many nucleated cells there were by amplifying reference gene primers. Sequenced by immunoSEQ multiplex PCR; TCRdb stores in-frame clones only, minus some. The V and J calls and clone size come from that table; D and trimming were worked out from the DNA. The table lists under 15,000 clones, about two thirds of them singletons, with just over 6% in the top ten. This receptor was obtained from a man aged 55 to 70 with COVID-19, enrolled during active disease. Material for sequencing was peripheral blood. The rearrangement uses TRBV5-1 and TRBJ1-2; 10 nucleotides line up with TRBD1. CDR3 bases: TGCGCCAGCAGCTCAGGACAGGGGGTGAACTATGGCTACACCTTC. Its protein product is CASSSGQGVNYGYTF.